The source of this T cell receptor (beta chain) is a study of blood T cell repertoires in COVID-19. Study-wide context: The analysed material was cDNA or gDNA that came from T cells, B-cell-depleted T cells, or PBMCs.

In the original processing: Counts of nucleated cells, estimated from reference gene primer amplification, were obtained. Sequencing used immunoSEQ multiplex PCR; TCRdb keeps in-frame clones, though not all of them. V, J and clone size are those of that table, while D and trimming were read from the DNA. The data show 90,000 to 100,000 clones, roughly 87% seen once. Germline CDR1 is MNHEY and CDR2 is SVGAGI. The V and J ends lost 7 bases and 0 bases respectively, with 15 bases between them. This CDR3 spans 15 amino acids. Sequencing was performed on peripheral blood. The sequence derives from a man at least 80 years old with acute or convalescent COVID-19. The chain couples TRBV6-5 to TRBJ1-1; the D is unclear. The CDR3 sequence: CASTPSFTVNTEAFF. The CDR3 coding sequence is TGTGCCAGCACCCCCTCATTTACAGTGAACACTGAAGCTTTCTTT.